A single sample is the source of the 21 T cell receptor beta chains below, sequenced in a study of chemoradiotherapy in HPV16-positive cancers. Data came from immunoSEQ multiplex PCR; TCRdb stores just in-frame clones and leaves some out. The sample has approximately 3,000 clones, around 87% seen once; the top ten hold around 9.8%. The sequenced sample was tumor tissue, obtained from a patient who underwent chemoradiotherapy. Source of these receptors: a human donor with HPV-associated anogenital cancer.

The rearrangement joins TRBV7-6 to TRBJ1-5; no clear D gene. Germline loops: CDR1 SGHVS, CDR2 FNYEAQ. V lost 1 base to trimming and J lost 4 bases, with 8 bases between them. The CDR3 covers 14 residues. CDR3 region: CASSLGGRNQPQHF. DNA of the CDR3: TGTGCCAGCAGCTTAGGTGGCAGAAATCAGCCCCAGCATTTT.

J is TRBJ2-3 and V is TRBV6-5; no reliable D call. The length of the CDR3 is 12 residues. With 4 bases removed from V and 4 bases from J, the gap between germline ends came to 6 bases. The V gene's germline CDR1 is MNHEY and CDR2 SVGAGI. The CDR3 loop reads CASSSSPDTQYF. The CDR3 region has the DNA TGTGCCAGCAGTTCGAGCCCAGATACGCAGTATTTT.

The J gene is TRBJ1-5, the V gene TRBV4-1; unclear D gene. CDR3 length equals 14 residues. Trimming pared 0 bases from V and 0 bases from J, leaving 3 bases between. CDR1 and CDR2 (germline): MGHRA, YSYEKL. CDR3 amino acids: CASSQDSSNQPQHF. In nucleotides, the CDR3 is TGCGCCAGCAGCCAAGACTCTAGCAATCAGCCCCAGCATTTT.

There are a few counts of this clone. The chain combines TRBV9 with TRBJ2-1, with 7 positions matching TRBD2. Trimming removed 2 bases from V and 7 bases from J; junction bases left unmatched: 6. Germline V gives CDR1 SGDLS, CDR2 YYNGEE. This CDR3 is built from 14 residues. The chain's CDR3 is CASSVGTTMNEQFF. The CDR3, as DNA: TGTGCCAGCAGCGTCGGGACTACTATGAATGAGCAGTTCTTC.

The chain recombines TRBV18 with TRBJ2-3, with unresolved D. This CDR3 is 13 amino acids long. Germline V CDR1 and CDR2: KGHSH, LQKENI. The V gene lost 3 bases and the J gene lost 0 bases, with 4 bases spanning the gap. The CDR3 loop is CASSPVSTDTQYF. CDR3 bases: TGTGCCAGCTCACCCGTAAGCACAGATACGCAGTATTTT. Together with reference TRBV18 and TRBJ2-3, the CDR3 gives the full variable domain: NAGVMQNPRHLVRRRGQEARLRCSPMKGHSHVYWYRQLPEEGLKFMVYLQKENIIDESGMPKERFSAEFPKEGPSILRIQQVVRGDSAAYFCASSPVSTDTQYFGPGTRLTVL.

This clone showed up just a few times. J is TRBJ2-5 and V is TRBV7-2; 7 bases are shared with TRBD1. CDR1 and CDR2 from the germline V gene are SGHTA and FQGNSA. The V gene end was trimmed by 5 bases and the J gene end by 4 bases; junction bases not matched to a gene: 7. The CDR3 is 14 amino acids. DNA for the CDR3: TGTGCCAGCAGCCCGACAGGGAATTTAGAGACCCAGTACTTC. This codes for CASSPTGNLETQYF.

The chain has TRBV5-1 and TRBJ1-4; D is unresolved. This CDR3 has 15 amino acids. The germline V and J ends were trimmed by 0 bases and 6 bases, with 12 bases remaining between them. CDR1 and CDR2 (germline): SGHRS, YFSETQ. The CDR3 reads CASSLGLFGDEKLFF. The CDR3 region has the DNA TGCGCCAGCAGCTTGGGGCTTTTCGGGGATGAAAAACTGTTTTTT.

J is TRBJ2-7 and V is TRBV29-1; possibly TRBD2 for D (5 bases). V was clipped by 5 bases and J by 6 bases, with 14 bases between them. The CDR3 runs 12 residues. Germline V gene sequence: CDR1 SQVTM, CDR2 ANQGSEA. CDR3 region: CSVNFDGGEQYF. The CDR3 coding sequence is TGCAGCGTTAATTTTGACGGAGGCGAGCAGTACTTC.

The chain combines TRBV7-9 with TRBJ1-1, with 7 positions matching TRBD1. V dropped 4 bases and J dropped 6; count of bases not matched to a gene: 8. This CDR3 is 14 amino acids long. In germline, CDR1 is SEHNR, CDR2 FQNEAQ (reference sequence). This chain's CDR3 is CASSSLDRAPEAFF. In nucleotides, the CDR3 is TGTGCCAGCAGCTCTCTTGACAGGGCCCCTGAAGCTTTCTTT.

This chain links TRBV7-6 with TRBJ2-4, with D uncertain. Germline CDR1 and CDR2: SGHVS and FNYEAQ. V was shortened by 4 bases and J by 10 bases, with 8 bases between the two germline ends. This CDR3 is 11 amino acids long. CDR3 in DNA: TGTGCCAGCAGCTCCGGGCTTATTCAGTACTTC. Residues: CASSSGLIQYF.

V usage is TRBV4-1 and J usage is TRBJ2-3; D is perhaps TRBD2 (6 bases). The CDR3 is made up of 14 amino acids. Germline values: CDR1 MGHRA, CDR2 YSYEKL. The V and J ends lost 4 bases and 6 bases respectively, with 14 bases between them. This chain's CDR3 is CASSPGLRGDTQYF. The CDR3 DNA reads as TGCGCCAGCAGCCCAGGACTACGAGGCGATACGCAGTATTTT.

A single count supports this clone. The chain recombines TRBV6-1 with TRBJ2-1, with TRBD2 identical over 10 bases. The CDR3 has 15 residues. The V and J ends lost 3 bases and 5 bases, in that order; junction bases with no gene match: 4. Germline V lookup: CDR1 MNHNS, CDR2 SASEGT. DNA for the CDR3: TGTGCCAGCAGTGATGGGACTAGCGTCGACAATGAGCAGTTCTTC. Translated, it gives CASSDGTSVDNEQFF.

The rearrangement links TRBV7-2 to TRBJ2-3; unclear D gene. The CDR3 extends over 14 amino acids. Germline lookup yields CDR1 SGHTA and CDR2 FQGNSA. Trimming pared 5 bases from V and 6 bases from J, leaving 15 bases between. The CDR3 sequence is CASSRRQHMDTQYF. The CDR3 bases are TGTGCCAGCAGCCGGCGGCAGCACATGGATACGCAGTATTTT.

The table lists this clone with a count of one. The chain has TRBV9 and TRBJ2-5, with TRBD2 identical over 8 bases. The CDR3 consists of 16 residues. Germline loops: CDR1 SGDLS, CDR2 YYNGEE. Trimming cost V 0 bases and J 6 bases; bases outside gene matches: 10. DNA of the CDR3: TGTGCCAGCAGCGTAGGATACGCGGGGGGCATGCAGACCCAGTACTTC. This sequence encodes CASSVGYAGGMQTQYF.

The genes are TRBV10-3 and TRBJ1-2; 7 bases map to TRBD1. This CDR3 has 14 residues. Germline CDR1 reads ENHRY; CDR2 reads SYGVKD. Trimming removed 6 bases from V and 1 base from J; junction bases left unmatched: 5. The CDR3 here is CAIRGTEVNYGYTF. For the CDR3, the DNA is TGTGCCATCAGAGGGACAGAAGTTAACTATGGCTACACCTTC.

The rearrangement uses TRBV28 and TRBJ2-1, with TRBD2 matching over 12 bases. Per germline, CDR1 MDHEN and CDR2 SYDVKM. This CDR3 is built from 16 residues. Trimming took 2 bases from V and 12 from J; bases not matched to a gene: 11. CDR3 nucleotide sequence: TGTGCCAGCAGTTTAAGGACTAGCGGGGATCATGGGTGGCAGTTCTTC. Translated, it gives CASSLRTSGDHGWQFF. Based on the CDR3 plus reference TRBV28 and TRBJ2-1, the full variable domain is DVKVTQSSRYLVKRTGEKVFLECVQDMDHENMFWYRQDPGLGLRLIYFSYDVKMKEKGDIPEGYSVSREKKERFSLILESASTNQTSMYLCASSLRTSGDHGWQFFGPGTRLTVL.

The CDR3 sequence is CASSDPGTGCEQYF. CDR3 DNA sequence: TGTGCCAGCAGTGACCCCGGGACAGGGTGCGAGCAGTACTTC. The J gene is TRBJ2-7, the V gene TRBV6-6, with 9 bases identical to TRBD1. Germline CDR1 MNHNY, CDR2 SVGAGI (reference sequence). J was trimmed by 6 bases and V by 5 bases; bases with no gene match: 8. This CDR3 is built from 14 residues.

The chain has TRBV5-5 and TRBJ2-7; 7 bases align to TRBD2. From germline, CDR1 is SGHKS and CDR2 YYEKEE (reference sequence). This CDR3 has 13 amino acids. J gave up 2 bases and V 8 bases, and 7 bases lay outside the gene matches. CDR3 residues: CASSGTTTYEQYF. The CDR3 bases are TGTGCCAGTTCCGGGACTACTACCTACGAGCAGTACTTC.

This chain uses TRBV27 with TRBJ2-5; D is unclear. V was clipped by 5 bases and J by 2 bases, with 9 bases between them. This CDR3 has 13 amino acids. Per the germline V gene, CDR1 is MNHEY and CDR2 is SMNVEV (reference sequence). DNA for the CDR3: TGTGCCAGCAGTCCTTACGATCAAGAGACCCAGTACTTC. This sequence encodes CASSPYDQETQYF.

The J gene is TRBJ2-3, the V gene TRBV28; D perhaps matches TRBD2 (6 bases). The CDR3 loop spans 15 amino acids. V lost 9 bases and J 3 bases, leaving 19 bases between the germline ends. Per germline, CDR1 MDHEN and CDR2 SYDVKM. CDR3 bases: TGTGCCAGTAAGATGAGCGGGCTAAGGACAGATACGCAGTATTTT. Translated, it gives CASKMSGLRTDTQYF.

The chain has TRBV6-6 and TRBJ1-1, with TRBD1 as a possible D gene (5 bases). V dropped 2 bases and J dropped 12 bases, with 19 bases sitting between them. The CDR3 is 14 residues long. Germline CDR1 reads MNHNY; CDR2 reads SVGAGI (reference sequence). CDR3 DNA: TGTGCCAGCAGTTACAGGGGCCCGGGGTTTTTGACTTTCTTT. Encoded protein: CASSYRGPGFLTFF.